This T cell receptor (beta chain) comes out of a study of tumor-infiltrating lymphocytes in localized non-small cell lung cancer. Study summary: Each patient gave resected tumor and non-adjacent uninvolved lung tissue.

There are 14 residues in the CDR3. CDR1 SGHTA and CDR2 FQGNSA come from the germline V gene. The germline V and J ends were trimmed by 2 bases and 6 bases, with 14 bases remaining between them. Assay: immunoSEQ multiplex PCR; the TCRdb copy retains only in-frame clones and omits some. The profile shows 9,500 to 10,000 clones, about 70% of them singletons. The rearrangement joins TRBV7-2 to TRBJ2-7, with D perhaps assigned TRBD1 or TRBD2 (5 bases each). Sequencing input: lung tumor tissue. The receptor was derived from a human donor with non-small cell lung cancer. The CDR3 DNA reads TGTGCCAGCAGCTTAATGGGGGTTCAAGCCGAGCAGTACTTC. Protein: CASSLMGVQAEQYF.